This entry lists 23 T cell receptor beta chains sequenced from one sample in a study of T cell repertoires in cytomegalovirus infection (dated by TCRdb to between 2017 and 2020). The sequencer listed for this sample is Illumina HiSeq 1500. TCRdb redid the processing of the public reads, applying fastp at Q25 and MiXCR, and retained in-frame beta chains. Under each unique CDR3 protein, matching rows form one entry showing the most common genes and DNA. The sample table holds some 300,000 distinct CDR3 sequences, of which around 15% were seen once. 8.8% of the sample rests with the top ten. Sequenced: PBMCs. These receptors originate from a human donor in good health (CMV status not recorded). Some clones in this sample may be carry-over from other donors' samples.

The rearrangement links TRBV7-9 to TRBJ1-2; 9 nucleotides align to TRBD1. V was pared by 2 bases and J by 8 bases, with 6 bases of the junction left unmatched. Germline loops: CDR1 SEHNR, CDR2 FQNEAQ (reference sequence). The CDR3 runs 14 residues. The CDR3 sequence is CASSLISDRGGYTF. For the CDR3, the DNA is TGTGCCAGCAGCTTAATATCGGACAGGGGAGGCTACACCTTC.

The V call is TRBV6-2 or TRBV6-3, the J call TRBJ2-1; 11 nucleotides match TRBD1. Germline V gives CDR1 MNHEY, CDR2 SVGEGT. Unmatched junction bases numbered 9, after V lost 7 bases and J lost 7 bases. The length of the CDR3 is 15 residues. The DNA for the CDR3 is TGTGCCAGCACCGTGGACAGGGGGCTTTGGAATGAGCAGTTCTTC. Amino acid sequence: CASTVDRGLWNEQFF.

This clonotype was seen a handful of times. This chain links TRBV28 with TRBJ2-1; 11 nucleotides agree with TRBD2. In germline, CDR1 is MDHEN, CDR2 SYDVKM. The CDR3 is made up of 17 amino acids. V gave up 2 bases and J gave up 1 base; unmatched junction bases: 4. CDR3 in amino acids: CASSLRRLAGSYNEQFF. CDR3 DNA sequence: TGTGCCAGCAGTTTACGCAGACTAGCGGGATCCTACAATGAGCAGTTCTTC.

Many counts were recorded for this clonotype. This chain uses TRBV7-2 with TRBJ2-1; possibly TRBD1 for D (8 bases). The V and J ends lost 0 bases and 7 bases respectively, with 19 bases between them. CDR3 length equals 17 residues. CDR1 and CDR2 (germline): SGHTA, FQGNSA. The chain's CDR3 is CASSLAGGDRQANEQFF. For the CDR3, the DNA is TGTGCCAGCAGCTTAGCGGGGGGGGACAGGCAGGCTAATGAGCAGTTCTTC.

This clonotype was seen repeatedly, ten times or more. The CDR3, as DNA: TGTGCCAGCGCTTCCGAGCGGGAGTGGGGCACAGATACGCAGTATTTT. This translates into CASASEREWGTDTQYF. The chain is built from TRBV6-1 and TRBJ2-3; 8 bases line up with TRBD2. This CDR3 spans 16 amino acids. Trimming cost V 8 bases and J 1 base; bases outside gene matches: 11. Looked up from germline, CDR1 is MNHNS and CDR2 is SASEGT.

This clonotype was detected many times. The chain uses TRBV7-9 and TRBJ2-4; D tentatively reads TRBD1 or TRBD2 (5 bases each). CDR3 size: 14 residues. The germline gives CDR1 SEHNR, CDR2 FQNEAQ (reference sequence). Trimming pared 3 bases from V and 5 bases from J, leaving 11 bases between. The CDR3, as DNA: TGTGCCAGCAGCTTCAATCAGGGAGAAAACATTCAGTACTTC. This encodes CASSFNQGENIQYF.

This clonotype was detected only a few times. V gene TRBV20-1 combines with J gene TRBJ1-6; TRBD1 aligns across 10 bases. Germline V gene data show CDR1 as DFQATT and CDR2 as SNEGSKA (reference sequence). There are 15 residues in the CDR3. Losses at the gene ends were 6 bases for V and 10 bases for J; bases not matched to a gene: 12. In nucleotides, the CDR3 is TGCAGTGCCCATCCGGGACAGGGGACGTTATCACCCCTCCACTTT. Translation gives CSAHPGQGTLSPLHF.

The rearrangement joins TRBV20-1 to TRBJ1-5, with 9 bases identical to TRBD1. This CDR3 contains 13 residues. Losses at the gene ends were 5 bases for V and 3 bases for J; bases not matched to a gene: 2. CDR1 and CDR2 (germline): DFQATT, SNEGSKA (reference sequence). The CDR3 DNA sequence: TGCAGTGCTTGGACAGGGGACAATCAGCCCCAGCATTTT. It codes for CSAWTGDNQPQHF.

This clonotype was detected only a few times. This chain connects TRBV5-6 to TRBJ2-1, with TRBD1 identical over 9 bases. The CDR3 totals 21 residues. The V segment lost 0 bases and the J segment 3 bases; nucleotides outside the gene matches: 19. CDR1 and CDR2 from the germline V gene are SGHDT and YYEEEE. This CDR3 reads CASSLVGGGQGSPLGYNEQFF. CDR3 bases: TGTGCCAGCAGCTTGGTGGGAGGGGGACAGGGTTCCCCATTAGGCTACAATGAGCAGTTCTTC.

This clonotype was seen more than once but under ten times. The chain is built from TRBV6-4 and TRBJ2-1, with D hard to call. The V gene lost 0 bases and the J gene lost 6 bases, with 9 bases spanning the gap. Germline CDR1 MRHNA, CDR2 SNTAGT. The CDR3 is 14 amino acids. The CDR3 DNA sequence: TGTGCCAGCAGTGACTCACCCGGACCCAATGAGCAGTTCTTC. This translates into CASSDSPGPNEQFF.

The genes are TRBV13 and TRBJ2-1; TRBD2 aligns across 16 bases. This CDR3 spans 16 amino acids. CDR1 is PRHDT and CDR2 is FYEKMQ in the germline V gene (reference sequence). Trimming took 5 bases from V and 7 from J; bases not matched to a gene: 5. CDR3 sequence reads: CASSRGLAGGLNEQFF. The CDR3 DNA follows: TGTGCCAGCAGCCGGGGACTAGCGGGGGGGCTGAATGAGCAGTTCTTC.

As regards this clonotype: Given a much more abundant clone one base away, this may be a read error. J is TRBJ2-1 and V is TRBV28; D gene uncertain. This CDR3 spans 13 amino acids. Trimming removed 5 bases at V and 9 bases at J, with 14 bases between. Germline CDR1 is MDHEN and CDR2 is SYDVKM. CDR3 loop: CASSPLSKSEQFF. As DNA, the CDR3 is TGTGCCAGCAGTCCCCTCTCCAAGAGTGAGCAGTTCTTC.

This clonotype has only a few counts. The chain couples TRBV28 to TRBJ1-3, with 7 bases matching TRBD1. Trimming took 4 bases from V and 6 from J; bases not matched to a gene: 18. In germline, CDR1 is MDHEN, CDR2 SYDVKM. CDR3 length: 18 amino acids. DNA of the CDR3: TGTGCCAGCAGTTCGGCTTTTGGGGGGACAGTCTCGCTAAACACCATATATTTT. This gives the protein CASSSAFGGTVSLNTIYF.

This chain links TRBV15 with TRBJ2-7; D uncertain. Germline CDR1 LNHNV, CDR2 YYDKDF (reference sequence). V dropped 0 bases and J dropped 2 bases, with 11 bases sitting between them. The length of the CDR3 is 15 residues. The CDR3 sequence is CATSRDREPPYEQYF. The CDR3 DNA reads as TGTGCCACCAGCAGAGATCGCGAGCCCCCCTACGAGCAGTACTTC.

The CDR3 region is CASSYSGTGGSYEQYF. CDR3 DNA: TGTGCCAGCAGTTACTCTGGGACAGGGGGTTCCTACGAGCAGTACTTC. The rearrangement links TRBV6-1 to TRBJ2-7, with TRBD1 identical over 11 bases. The CDR3 is 16 residues long. The germline V gene encodes CDR1 MNHNS and CDR2 SASEGT. V lost 5 bases, J lost 1 base, and 7 bases stayed unmatched.

The sample holds many counts of this clonotype. This chain links TRBV7-3 with TRBJ2-2, with D perhaps matching TRBD1 (5 bases). The germline gives CDR1 SGHTA, CDR2 FQGTGA. This CDR3 comprises 14 residues. Trimming cost V 6 bases and J 6 bases, with 14 bases left between them. The CDR3: CASSSDTAAGELFF. CDR3 nucleotide sequence: TGTGCCAGCAGTTCGGACACCGCGGCCGGGGAGCTGTTTTTT.

Only a few counts were recorded for this clonotype. The rearrangement joins TRBV7-9 to TRBJ1-2, with D hard to call. CDR3 length: 12 amino acids. Germline CDR1 reads SEHNR; CDR2 reads FQNEAQ (reference sequence). Between the trimmed V and J ends, which lost 5 bases and 6 bases, there was a span of 10 bases. The CDR3 is CASSASEDGYTF. The CDR3 bases are TGTGCCAGCAGCGCCAGTGAAGATGGCTACACCTTC. The whole variable domain, filled in from reference TRBV7-9 and TRBJ1-2, reads DTGVSQNPRHKITKRGQNVTFRCDPISEHNRLYWYRQTLGQGPEFLTYFQNEAQLEKSRLLSDRFSAERPKGSFSTLEIQRTEQGDSAMYLCASSASEDGYTFGSGTRLTVV.

The rearrangement joins TRBV28 to TRBJ2-7; the match to TRBD2 covers 8 bases. The CDR3 has 14 amino acids. V lost 1 base to trimming and J lost 6 bases; unmatched junction nucleotides: 5. The germline CDR1 and CDR2 sequences are MDHEN and SYDVKM. CDR3 nucleotides: TGTGCCAGCAGTTTATTCGGGGGGGAAATCGAGCAGTACTTC. It translates to CASSLFGGEIEQYF. The full variable domain, completed using reference TRBV28 and TRBJ2-7, is DVKVTQSSRYLVKRTGEKVFLECVQDMDHENMFWYRQDPGLGLRLIYFSYDVKMKEKGDIPEGYSVSREKKERFSLILESASTNQTSMYLCASSLFGGEIEQYFGPGTRLTVT.

This clonotype was detected many times. V gene TRBV5-1 combines with J gene TRBJ1-1; possible D gene TRBD1, 6 bases. The CDR3 length is 15 residues. Trimming stripped 0 bases from V and 6 bases from J, with 15 bases between. Germline-derived CDR1 and CDR2 are SGHRS and YFSETQ. CDR3 in DNA: TGCGCCAGCAGCTTGGATCGGGGGCGCTTCGCTGAAGCTTTCTTT. It codes for CASSLDRGRFAEAFF. The full variable domain, rest sourced from reference TRBV5-1 and TRBJ1-1, is KAGVTQTPRYLIKTRGQQVTLSCSPISGHRSVSWYQQTPGQGLQFLFEYFSETQRNKGNFPGRFSGRQFSNSRSEMNVSTLELGDSALYLCASSLDRGRFAEAFFGQGTRLTVV.

J is TRBJ1-2 and V is TRBV2; D is perhaps TRBD1 (5 bases). Trimming took off 3 bases at V and 5 bases at J, with 16 bases between the two ends. The CDR3 has 15 residues. Germline V gene sequence: CDR1 SNHLY, CDR2 FYNNEI. CDR3 in amino acids: CASSDAGRQYYGYTF. In DNA, the CDR3 is TGTGCCAGCAGTGACGCGGGCCGACAGTATTATGGCTACACCTTC.

This clonotype has more than one count but fewer than ten. V usage is TRBV7-8 and J usage is TRBJ2-7, with 8 bases that match TRBD1. Unmatched junction bases numbered 11, after V lost 6 bases and J lost 4 bases. This CDR3 region has 15 residues. In germline, CDR1 is SGHVS, CDR2 FQNEAQ. The CDR3 bases are TGTGCCAGCAGTCAGGACAGGGAGAGCGGTTACGAGCAGTACTTC. This encodes CASSQDRESGYEQYF.

This clonotype showed up just a few times. The CDR3: CSATRATEAFF. The CDR3 nucleotides read TGCAGTGCTACTCGGGCCACTGAAGCTTTCTTT. The chain uses TRBV20-1 and TRBJ1-1; D call uncertain. Deletions cut 4 bases from V and 4 bases from J, with 7 bases between. This CDR3 comprises 11 residues. Germline CDR1 and CDR2: DFQATT and SNEGSKA (reference sequence).

This chain links TRBV7-2 with TRBJ2-7; TRBD2 is a possible D gene (6 bases). V shed 5 bases and J shed 3 bases, with 14 bases lying between them. This CDR3 is built from 14 residues. Looked up from germline, CDR1 is SGHTA and CDR2 is FQGNSA. CDR3 protein: CASSQPGLRYEQYF. The CDR3, as DNA: TGTGCCAGCAGCCAACCGGGACTGCGCTACGAGCAGTACTTC.